This TCR beta chain was captured by sequencing in a study of HIV-infected patients and healthy controls. The repertoire came from unfractionated whole blood and reflected all unsorted peripheral T cells. Alpha and beta constant-region primers primed reverse transcription of around 500 ng RNA. Using multiplexing indices, alpha and beta chain libraries were generated apart by chain-specific third strand synthesis. From the 5' RACE reads, TCRdb called clonotypes with MiXCR, one entry per CDR3 protein. The data show some 5,000 distinct CDR3 sequences, with around 8% seen just once and about 20% held by the top ten. The table lists this clonotype with many counts. Per the germline V gene, CDR1 is KGHSH and CDR2 is LQKENI. The CDR3 length is 14 residues. The ends lost 4 bases at V and 0 bases at J; junction bases unmatched: 1.

The chain is built from TRBV18 and TRBJ2-5; 8 bases agree with TRBD1. Sequenced material: blood, taken before antiretroviral therapy. The sequence was obtained from an adult with HIV infection. Here the CDR3 DNA reads TGTGCCAGCTCACTGGGACAGGACCAAGAGACCCAGTACTTC. It specifies CASSLGQDQETQYF.